Listed below are T cell receptor beta chains from one sample, sequenced in a study of blood T cell repertoires in COVID-19. Generated by immunoSEQ multiplex PCR, the TCRdb table keeps only in-frame clones and is missing some. The sample includes approximately 240,000 clones, about 85% of them seen just once. Source material: PBMCs or T cells enriched from blood (not recorded which). Receptor source: a young woman with acute COVID-19. The conserved cysteine and the conserved F or W are not part of the CDR3 here. Each record gives: V gene, J gene, CDR3 length, CDR3 protein.

v_call: TRBV11-2; j_call: TRBJ2-1; cdr3_length: 12; cdr3_aa: ASSLGGSIDEQF
v_call: TRBV18; j_call: TRBJ2-7; cdr3_length: 12; cdr3_aa: ASSPLESSYEQY
v_call: TRBV24-1; j_call: TRBJ2-5; cdr3_length: 13; cdr3_aa: ATSDLRSSVETQY
v_call: TRBV19; j_call: TRBJ2-1; cdr3_length: 13; cdr3_aa: ASNLGGPAYNEQF
v_call: TRBV28; j_call: TRBJ1-3; cdr3_length: 9; cdr3_aa: ASSYGNTIY
v_call: TRBV15; j_call: TRBJ1-3; cdr3_length: 13; cdr3_aa: ATSRPDRASNTIY
v_call: TRBV10-1; j_call: TRBJ2-1; cdr3_length: 13; cdr3_aa: ASSEGLAGTNEQF
v_call: TRBV5-1; j_call: TRBJ1-1; cdr3_length: 13; cdr3_aa: ASSWGVRGDTEAF
v_call: TRBV30; j_call: TRBJ1-5; cdr3_length: 13; cdr3_aa: AWSTDWGGDQPQH
v_call: TRBV18; j_call: TRBJ2-3; cdr3_length: 16; cdr3_aa: ASSPLGTSGVSTDTQY
v_call: TRBV14; j_call: TRBJ2-7; cdr3_length: 11; cdr3_aa: ASSRDSPYEQY
v_call: TRBV10-3; j_call: TRBJ2-3; cdr3_length: 13; cdr3_aa: AISGSGRRSDTQY
v_call: TRBV5-1; j_call: TRBJ2-5; cdr3_length: 11; cdr3_aa: ASSAGTSKTQY
v_call: TRBV10-2; j_call: TRBJ2-5; cdr3_length: 14; cdr3_aa: ASRGLAGVKVGTQY
v_call: TRBV2; j_call: TRBJ2-7; cdr3_length: 13; cdr3_aa: ASSEGEVLPGEQY
v_call: TRBV6-5; j_call: TRBJ2-6; cdr3_length: 12; cdr3_aa: ASRGSSGANVLT
v_call: TRBV28; j_call: TRBJ2-1; cdr3_length: 10; cdr3_aa: ASSSDGSEQF
v_call: TRBV7-8; j_call: TRBJ2-7; cdr3_length: 17; cdr3_aa: ASRLGGGVGTSGSNEQY
v_call: TRBV19; j_call: TRBJ1-5; cdr3_length: 13; cdr3_aa: ASSGGQHSNQPQH
v_call: TRBV28; j_call: TRBJ1-1; cdr3_length: 11; cdr3_aa: ASSFPRFAEAF
v_call: TRBV2; j_call: TRBJ1-5; cdr3_length: 11; cdr3_aa: ASSDSLLQPQH
v_call: TRBV13; j_call: TRBJ1-1; cdr3_length: 13; cdr3_aa: ASSLAVQGLAEAF
v_call: TRBV6-5; j_call: TRBJ2-3; cdr3_length: 10; cdr3_aa: ASTDSTDTQY
v_call: TRBV4-3; j_call: TRBJ2-5; cdr3_length: 15; cdr3_aa: ASSQDLVGTGQETQY
v_call: TRBV7-2; j_call: TRBJ2-7; cdr3_length: 10; cdr3_aa: ASSYRNYEQY
v_call: TRBV18; j_call: TRBJ1-6; cdr3_length: 12; cdr3_aa: ASSPDRVSSPLH
v_call: TRBV5-1; j_call: TRBJ2-6; cdr3_length: 14; cdr3_aa: ASSLQGTGGANVLT
v_call: TRBV9; j_call: TRBJ2-1; cdr3_length: 11; cdr3_aa: ASSLTNGNEQF
v_call: TRBV5-6; j_call: TRBJ2-7; cdr3_length: 9; cdr3_aa: ASSFGGEQY
v_call: TRBV28; j_call: TRBJ2-7; cdr3_length: 15; cdr3_aa: ASSLWDKSPPPYEQY
v_call: TRBV29-1; j_call: TRBJ2-1; cdr3_length: 14; cdr3_aa: SVYLQGLALSDEQF
v_call: TRBV4-1; j_call: TRBJ1-6; cdr3_length: 12; cdr3_aa: ASSPPSTGSPLH
v_call: TRBV28; j_call: TRBJ2-5; cdr3_length: 14; cdr3_aa: ASSFSARLAEETQY
v_call: TRBV19; j_call: TRBJ2-2; cdr3_length: 13; cdr3_aa: ASTPTTRSTGELF
v_call: TRBV3-1/TRBV3-2; j_call: TRBJ2-5; cdr3_length: 13; cdr3_aa: ASSQDLAGGQTQY
v_call: TRBV4-2; j_call: TRBJ2-7; cdr3_length: 12; cdr3_aa: ASSQYRPTYEQY